The clone carrying this T cell receptor (beta chain) was detected a few times. The antigen is not known. In germline, CDR1 is SQVTM, CDR2 ANQGSEA. The CDR3 length is 16 residues. With 5 bases removed from V and 0 bases from J, the gap between germline ends came to 19 bases. This entry is derived from a study of shared clonotypes between healthy human individuals. Findings of the study overall: Limited genetic and exposure-history diversity came from having few donors.

Assay used: immunoSEQ multiplex PCR; TCRdb lists only in-frame clones, some missing. There are hundreds of thousands of clones in the sample; roughly four fifths occur only once, and around 13% lies in the top ten. This rearrangement joins TRBV29-1 to TRBJ1-1; tentative D call: TRBD1 (5 bases). Sequenced material: PBMCs. The source is a woman aged 40 to 49 in good health. Some clones in this sample may be carry-over from other donors' samples. The CDR3 region is CSVMGSGTIMNTEAFF. In DNA form, the CDR3 reads TGCAGCGTTATGGGATCCGGGACGATTATGAACACTGAAGCTTTCTTT.